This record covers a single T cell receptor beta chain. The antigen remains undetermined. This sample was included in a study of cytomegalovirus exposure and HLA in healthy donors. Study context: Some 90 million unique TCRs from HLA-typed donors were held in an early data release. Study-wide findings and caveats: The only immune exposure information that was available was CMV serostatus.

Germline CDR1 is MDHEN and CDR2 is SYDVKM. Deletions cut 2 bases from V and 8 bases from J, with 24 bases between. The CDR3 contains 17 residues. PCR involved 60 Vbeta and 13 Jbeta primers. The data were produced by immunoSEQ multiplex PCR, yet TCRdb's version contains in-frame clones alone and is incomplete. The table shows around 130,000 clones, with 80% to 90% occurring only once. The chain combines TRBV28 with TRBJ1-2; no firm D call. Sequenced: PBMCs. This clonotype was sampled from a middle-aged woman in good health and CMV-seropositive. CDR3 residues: CASSLILVLAGEEGYTF. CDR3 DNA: TGTGCCAGCAGTTTAATTTTAGTGTTGGCGGGCGAGGAGGGCTACACCTTC.